One and the same sample provided the 14 T cell receptor beta chains below, sequenced in a study of technical replicates of blood from a handful of donors. The assay was immunoSEQ multiplex PCR, and TCRdb's table has in-frame clones only and misses some. This sample has 74,000 or so clones; about nine tenths occur once, and the top ten carry 0.3% to 0.5%. The sequencing input was T cells isolated from PBMCs. These receptors all stem from a human donor in good health.

The chain has TRBV10-1 and TRBJ2-1; 8 nucleotides line up with TRBD2. The J segment lost 6 bases and the V segment lost 2 bases, leaving 6 bases of the junction unmatched. The CDR3 is 15 residues long. In germline, CDR1 is WNHNN, CDR2 SYGVQD (reference sequence). CDR3 residues: CASSEERERGNEQFF. The DNA of the CDR3 is TGCGCCAGCAGTGAGGAGCGGGAGAGGGGCAATGAGCAGTTCTTC.

As concerns this clone: An end of the junction differs from the germline gene, which may be a read error. The CDR3 bases are TGCGCGAGCAGGGGGAGTATTTCGCAGTTCTTC. This gives the protein CASRGSISQFF. This chain uses TRBV5-1 with TRBJ2-1; 7 bases align to TRBD1. The CDR3 totals 11 residues. Germline assignment: CDR1 SGHRS and CDR2 YFSETQ.

V gene TRBV18 combines with J gene TRBJ1-5, with a tentative D call TRBD1 (5 bases). The CDR3 totals 14 residues. In germline, CDR1 is KGHSH, CDR2 LQKENI. V was shortened by 2 bases and J by 4 bases, with 9 bases between the two germline ends. The CDR3 spells CASSPKQENQPQHF. The CDR3 region has the DNA TGTGCCAGCTCACCAAAACAGGAGAATCAGCCCCAGCATTTT.

In this sample, this clone turned up once. This chain links TRBV28 with TRBJ2-7, with 7 bases identical to TRBD2. Germline lookup yields CDR1 MDHEN and CDR2 SYDVKM. V trimming: 3 bases; J trimming: 7 bases; junction bases outside the gene matches: 12. The length of the CDR3 is 15 residues. The CDR3 loop reads CASSLGGAGDEEQYF. CDR3 nucleotide sequence: TGTGCCAGCAGTTTGGGCGGTGCGGGAGATGAGGAGCAGTACTTC.

Comment on this clone: The sample contains more than one DNA sequence encoding this CDR3. This chain uses TRBV5-1 with TRBJ2-5; D may be TRBD1 (6 bases). This CDR3 has 14 amino acids. Trimming left V 0 bases short and J 4 bases short, with 10 bases between. Looked up from germline, CDR1 is SGHRS and CDR2 is YFSETQ. In DNA form, the CDR3 reads TGCGCCAGCAGCTTGGACAGGGTTGGAGAGACCCAGTACTTC. It codes for CASSLDRVGETQYF.

This clone has a single count. V is TRBV7-9 and J is TRBJ2-1; perhaps TRBD2 as D (5 bases). Trimming shortened V by 1 base and J by 10 bases, and 8 bases separated the two germline ends. CDR3 length equals 12 residues. Germline V lookup: CDR1 SEHNR, CDR2 FQNEAQ (reference sequence). This chain's CDR3 is CASSLGESEQFF. In DNA, the CDR3 is TGTGCCAGCAGCTTAGGGGAGAGCGAGCAGTTCTTC.

The V call is TRBV30, the J call TRBJ1-1; 8 bases are shared with TRBD1. CDR1 is GTSNPN, CDR2 SVGIG, per germline (reference sequence). The CDR3 has 16 residues. The V segment lost 7 bases and the J segment 0 bases; nucleotides outside the gene matches: 13. CDR3 coding DNA: TGTGCCTATGTCCCGGGACAGGATCTCATGAACACTGAAGCTTTCTTT. Residues: CAYVPGQDLMNTEAFF.

The CDR3 protein is CASSSEDRGLYTGELFF. CDR3 nucleotides: TGTGCCAGCAGCTCAGAAGACAGGGGGCTATACACCGGGGAGCTGTTTTTT. J is TRBJ2-2 and V is TRBV5-4, with 10 bases that match TRBD1. Germline CDR1 is SGHNT and CDR2 is YYREEE (reference sequence). The CDR3 is 17 amino acids. The junction had 8 bases not matched to a gene; V was cut back by 3 bases and J by 3 bases.

This clone appeared once. This sequence joins TRBV29-1 and TRBJ1-2; D is perhaps TRBD1 (5 bases). CDR3 length: 15 residues. Germline V CDR1 and CDR2: SQVTM, ANQGSEA. Trimming stripped 0 bases from V and 0 bases from J, with 11 bases between. CDR3 DNA sequence: TGCAGCGTTGAAGATACCAGGGCGCCTAACTATGGCTACACCTTC. It is translated as CSVEDTRAPNYGYTF.

J is TRBJ1-1 and V is TRBV2, with a weak D call TRBD1 (5 bases). Per the germline V gene, CDR1 is SNHLY and CDR2 is FYNNEI. Deletions cut 5 bases from V and 1 base from J, with 8 bases between. This CDR3 spans 13 amino acids. The CDR3 spells CASSTDRNTEAFF. CDR3 DNA sequence: TGTGCCAGCAGTACCGACAGGAACACTGAAGCTTTCTTT.

The chain links TRBV27 to TRBJ2-3, with a weak D call TRBD1 (5 bases). Per the germline V gene, CDR1 is MNHEY and CDR2 is SMNVEV (reference sequence). This CDR3 region has 12 residues. Trimming left V 6 bases short and J 9 bases short, with 13 bases between. CDR3 DNA: TGTGCCAGCAGCCAGGGTGACCGGACGCAGTATTTT. Translation: CASSQGDRTQYF.

The rearrangement uses TRBV7-8 and TRBJ1-2, with a possible D match to TRBD1 (5 bases). V was cut by 2 bases and J by 4 bases, with 11 bases left in between. From germline, CDR1 is SGHVS and CDR2 FQNEAQ. The CDR3 covers 14 residues. CDR3 nucleotides: TGTGCCAGCAGCTTACAGGGAAACTTCTATGGCTACACCTTC. Its translation: CASSLQGNFYGYTF.

This chain connects TRBV30 to TRBJ1-1; 7 nucleotides align to TRBD1. This CDR3 comprises 14 residues. Germline-derived CDR1 and CDR2 are GTSNPN and SVGIG (reference sequence). V gave up 2 bases and J gave up 1 base; unmatched junction bases: 4. CDR3 residues: CAWSTDRRNTEAFF. Here the CDR3 DNA reads TGTGCCTGGAGTACGGACAGGAGGAACACTGAAGCTTTCTTT.

The chain employs TRBV19 and TRBJ1-1, with 7 bases lining up with TRBD1. Per germline, CDR1 LNHDA and CDR2 SQIVND (reference sequence). With V trimmed by 11 bases and J by 5 bases, 8 bases remained unmatched. The CDR3 runs 12 residues. CDR3 nucleotide sequence: TGTGCCGCAAGTTCAGGGGGTACTGAAGCTTTCTTT. Its translation: CAASSGGTEAFF.